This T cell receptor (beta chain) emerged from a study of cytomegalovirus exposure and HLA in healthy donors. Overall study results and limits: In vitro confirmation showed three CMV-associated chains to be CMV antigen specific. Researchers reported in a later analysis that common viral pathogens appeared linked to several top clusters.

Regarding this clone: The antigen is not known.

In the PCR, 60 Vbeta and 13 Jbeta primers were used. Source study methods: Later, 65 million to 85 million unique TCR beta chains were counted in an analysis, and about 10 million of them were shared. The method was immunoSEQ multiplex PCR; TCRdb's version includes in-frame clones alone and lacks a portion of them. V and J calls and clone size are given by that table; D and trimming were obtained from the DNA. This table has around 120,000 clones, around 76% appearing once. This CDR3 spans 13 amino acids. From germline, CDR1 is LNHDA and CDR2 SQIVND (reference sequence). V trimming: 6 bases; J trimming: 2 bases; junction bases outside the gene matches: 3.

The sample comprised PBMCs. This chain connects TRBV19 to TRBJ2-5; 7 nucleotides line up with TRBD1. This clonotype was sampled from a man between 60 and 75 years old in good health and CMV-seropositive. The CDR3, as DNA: TGTGCCAGTAGACAGGGGCAACAAGAGACCCAGTACTTC. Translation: CASRQGQQETQYF.